A selection of T cell receptor beta chains follows, all from one sample in a study of blood T cell repertoires in COVID-19. Clones were read by immunoSEQ multiplex PCR, and TCRdb kept only the in-frame ones, dropping some. This sample has 50,000 to 65,000 clones; around 83% occur once, and the top ten carry 6% to 6.5%. Sequencing used peripheral blood. The source of these receptors is a human donor in a cohort sampled during active COVID-19. Both conserved end residues are part of each CDR3. A D gene is named only where the DNA matches it firmly. The size entry is marked missing in some rows and otherwise reads once, few, many or a size class.

clone size	D gene	V gene	J gene	CDR3 protein	CDR3 DNA
-	TRBD1	TRBV5-1	TRBJ1-2	CASSLQGDLDYGYTF	TGCGCCAGCAGCTTACAGGGGGATTTAGACTATGGCTACACCTTC
-	TRBD1	TRBV24-1	TRBJ2-1	CATSDPGQRYNEQFF	TGTGCCACCAGTGACCCGGGACAGAGATACAATGAGCAGTTCTTC
-	-	TRBV5-1	TRBJ2-5	CASSLGTLQETQYF	TGCGCCAGCAGCTTGGGGACACTCCAAGAGACCCAGTACTTC
-	TRBD1	TRBV18	TRBJ1-6	CASSLGQAGSPLHF	TGTGCCAGCTCATTAGGACAGGCTGGTTCACCCCTCCACTTT
-	TRBD2	TRBV19	TRBJ2-1	CASSPSGRGGYNEQFF	TGTGCCAGCAGTCCGTCTGGGCGGGGGGGCTACAATGAGCAGTTCTTC
-	TRBD1	TRBV7-9	TRBJ2-7	CASSSRTGRYEQYF	TGTGCCAGCAGTTCCAGGACAGGGCGCTACGAGCAGTACTTC
few	-	TRBV10-3	TRBJ2-1	CAISGTNNEQFF	TGTGCCATCAGTGGAACTAACAATGAGCAGTTCTTC
-	-	TRBV19	TRBJ1-3	CASWPQSGNTIYF	TGTGCCAGTTGGCCCCAATCTGGAAACACCATATATTTT
few	TRBD2	TRBV7-2	TRBJ2-5	CASSSRGGAQYF	TGTGCCAGCTCAAGTCGGGGGGGGGCCCAGTACTTC
-	-	TRBV6-5	TRBJ2-3	CASSRVLPKPDTQYF	TGTGCCAGCAGCCGGGTGCTACCTAAGCCAGATACGCAGTATTTT
-	TRBD1	TRBV20-1	TRBJ2-7	CSARQGYEQYF	TGCAGTGCAAGACAGGGGTACGAGCAGTACTTC
-	-	TRBV5-1	TRBJ2-1	CASSPEGNNEQFF	TGCGCCAGCAGCCCGGAGGGAAACAATGAGCAGTTCTTC
-	TRBD1	TRBV18	TRBJ1-3	CASSPSGQSHSGNTIYF	TGTGCCAGCTCACCTTCGGGACAGTCACACTCTGGAAACACCATATATTTT
-	-	TRBV15	TRBJ1-1	CATSRDYGGRAPEAFF	TGTGCCACCAGCAGAGATTACGGCGGCAGGGCCCCTGAAGCTTTCTTT
-	-	TRBV7-9	TRBJ2-1	CASSPRRAASSYNEQFF	TGTGCCAGCAGCCCCCGCCGTGCGGCAAGCTCCTACAATGAGCAGTTCTTC
once	TRBD1	TRBV19	TRBJ1-2	CASSIALGQGGGYTF	TGTGCCAGTAGTATAGCCCTGGGACAGGGAGGCGGCTACACCTTC
-	-	TRBV10-3	TRBJ1-2	CAISGIDTYGYTF	TGTGCCATCAGTGGGATCGACACCTATGGCTACACCTTC
-	TRBD2	TRBV5-4	TRBJ2-5	CASSLGREDPRETQYF	TGTGCCAGCAGCTTGGGACGGGAGGACCCTCGGGAGACCCAGTACTTC
-	-	TRBV12-2	TRBJ2-2	CASRLPTRDTWASTGELFF	TGTGCAAGTCGCTTACCTACCCGGGACACTTGGGCGAGCACCGGGGAGCTGTTTTTT
-	TRBD1	TRBV11-2	TRBJ2-1	CASSLEWGQNNEQFF	TGTGCCAGCAGCTTAGAATGGGGACAGAACAATGAGCAGTTCTTC
-	-	TRBV6-5	TRBJ2-5	CASSYSTGETQYF	TGTGCCAGCAGTTACTCCACGGGAGAGACCCAGTACTTC
-	TRBD2	TRBV20-1	TRBJ2-1	CSASSPSGGDNEQFF	TGCAGTGCTAGTAGTCCTAGCGGGGGGGACAATGAGCAGTTCTTC
-	TRBD2	TRBV7-2	TRBJ2-5	CASSLSGGGKTQYF	TGTGCCAGCAGCTTATCCGGCGGGGGGAAAACCCAGTACTTC
-	-	TRBV30	TRBJ1-3	CAWSVRGAGNTIYF	TGTGCCTGGAGTGTACGGGGGGCTGGAAACACCATATATTTT
-	TRBD1	TRBV19	TRBJ2-5	CASSIVRTGVETQYF	TGTGCCAGTAGTATAGTGAGGACAGGAGTCGAGACCCAGTACTTC
-	TRBD1	TRBV2	TRBJ1-4	CASRLDRGDEKLFF	TGTGCCAGCAGGCTCGACAGGGGTGATGAAAAACTGTTTTTT
-	-	TRBV3-1/TRBV3-2	TRBJ1-1	CASSQAGLNTEAFF	TGTGCCAGCAGCCAAGCAGGGTTGAACACTGAAGCTTTCTTT
-	TRBD2	TRBV30	TRBJ2-1	CAWSGSGRNYNEQFF	TGTGCCTGGAGCGGTAGCGGGAGGAACTACAATGAGCAGTTCTTC
-	TRBD1	TRBV4-1	TRBJ1-5	CASSQEIRDRGNQPQHF	TGCGCCAGCAGCCAAGAAATCCGGGACAGGGGCAATCAGCCCCAGCATTTT
-	TRBD2	TRBV29-1	TRBJ2-7	CSASGRGGSGYEQYF	TGCAGCGCCTCCGGGAGGGGAGGATCTGGCTACGAGCAGTACTTC
-	TRBD1	TRBV24-1	TRBJ2-4	CATSDWGGTGVNLAKNIQYF	TGTGCCACCAGTGATTGGGGCGGGACAGGGGTGAATCTAGCCAAAAACATTCAGTACTTC
-	TRBD1	TRBV16	TRBJ1-2	CASSQNEAGGDYGYTF	TGTGCCAGCAGCCAAAACGAGGCAGGGGGCGACTATGGCTACACCTTC
once	-	TRBV19	TRBJ1-1	CATRSVRDTEAFF	TGTGCCACCCGGAGCGTGAGAGACACTGAAGCTTTCTTT
-	-	TRBV5-5	TRBJ1-5	CASSLVGTTSNQPQHF	TGTGCCAGCAGCTTGGTAGGGACAACTAGCAATCAGCCCCAGCATTTT
-	TRBD2	TRBV5-1	TRBJ2-1	CASSFSGSGDEQFF	TGCGCCAGCAGCTTTAGCGGGAGTGGGGATGAGCAGTTCTTC
-	-	TRBV6-2/TRBV6-3	TRBJ2-2	CAGSYGRELFF	TGTGCCGGTAGTTATGGCCGGGAGCTGTTTTTT
-	-	TRBV20-1	TRBJ1-5	CSAATGESQHF	TGCAGTGCTGCCACAGGAGAAAGCCAGCATTTT
-	TRBD2	TRBV14	TRBJ2-5	CASSRRYGTSGSTLETQYF	TGTGCCAGCAGCCGCCGGTATGGGACTAGCGGGAGTACGCTAGAGACCCAGTACTTC
once	-	TRBV7-8	TRBJ1-1	CASSQGLQNTEAFF	TGTGCCAGCAGCCAGGGGTTACAGAACACTGAAGCTTTCTTT
many	TRBD1	TRBV5-1	TRBJ1-2	CASSFSQGADGYTF	TGCGCCAGCAGCTTCTCTCAGGGGGCAGATGGCTACACCTTC
few	-	TRBV12-3/TRBV12-4	TRBJ1-2	CASSEGPYGYTF	TGTGCCAGTTCGGAGGGTCCCTATGGCTACACCTTC
-	TRBD2	TRBV7-6	TRBJ2-5	CASRSGTSGMETQYF	TGTGCCAGCAGGTCCGGGACTAGCGGAATGGAGACCCAGTACTTC